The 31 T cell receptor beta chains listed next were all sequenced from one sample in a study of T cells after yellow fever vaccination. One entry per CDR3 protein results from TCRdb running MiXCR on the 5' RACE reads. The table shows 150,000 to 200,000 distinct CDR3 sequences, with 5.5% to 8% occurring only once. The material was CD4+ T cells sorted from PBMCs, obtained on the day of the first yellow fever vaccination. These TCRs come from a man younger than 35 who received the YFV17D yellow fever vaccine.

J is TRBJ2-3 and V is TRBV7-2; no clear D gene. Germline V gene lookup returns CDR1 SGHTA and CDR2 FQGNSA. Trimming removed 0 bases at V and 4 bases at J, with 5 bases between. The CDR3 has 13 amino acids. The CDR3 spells CASSLAAPDTQYF. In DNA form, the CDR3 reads TGTGCCAGCAGCTTAGCGGCCCCAGATACGCAGTATTTT.

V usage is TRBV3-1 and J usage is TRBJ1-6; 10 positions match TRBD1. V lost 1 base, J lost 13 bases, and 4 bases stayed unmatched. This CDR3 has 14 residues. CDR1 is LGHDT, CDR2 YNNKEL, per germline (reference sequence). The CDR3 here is CASSQGQGASPLHF. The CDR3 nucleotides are TGTGCCAGCAGCCAAGGACAGGGGGCGAGTCCCCTCCACTTT.

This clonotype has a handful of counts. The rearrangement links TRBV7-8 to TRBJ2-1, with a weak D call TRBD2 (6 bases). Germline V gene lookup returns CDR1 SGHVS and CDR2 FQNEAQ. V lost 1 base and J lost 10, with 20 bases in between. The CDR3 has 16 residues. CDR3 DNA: TGTGCCAGCAGCTTAGGGGGGAAGCTAGCGTTGGGCGAGCAGTTCTTC. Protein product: CASSLGGKLALGEQFF.

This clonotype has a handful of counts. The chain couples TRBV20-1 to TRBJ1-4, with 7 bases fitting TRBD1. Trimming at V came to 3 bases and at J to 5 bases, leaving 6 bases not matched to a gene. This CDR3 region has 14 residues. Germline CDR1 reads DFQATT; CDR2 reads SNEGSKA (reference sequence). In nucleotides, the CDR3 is TGCAGTGCTAGCGGGGACAGCGGGAATGAAAAACTGTTTTTT. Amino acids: CSASGDSGNEKLFF.

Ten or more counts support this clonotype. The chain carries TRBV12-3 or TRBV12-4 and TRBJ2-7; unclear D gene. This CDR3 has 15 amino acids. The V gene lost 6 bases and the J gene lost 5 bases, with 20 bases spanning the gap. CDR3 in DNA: TGTGCCAGCAGCCCGACCTCCGGGTCCGGAAACGAGCAGTACTTC. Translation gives CASSPTSGSGNEQYF.

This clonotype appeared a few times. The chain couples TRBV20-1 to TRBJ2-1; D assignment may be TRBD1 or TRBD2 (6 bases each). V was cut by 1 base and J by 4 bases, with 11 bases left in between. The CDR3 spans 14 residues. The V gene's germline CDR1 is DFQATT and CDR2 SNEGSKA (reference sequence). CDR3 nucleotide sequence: TGCAGTGCTAGAGGGGGGGCGCGGTACAATGAGCAGTTCTTC. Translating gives CSARGGARYNEQFF.

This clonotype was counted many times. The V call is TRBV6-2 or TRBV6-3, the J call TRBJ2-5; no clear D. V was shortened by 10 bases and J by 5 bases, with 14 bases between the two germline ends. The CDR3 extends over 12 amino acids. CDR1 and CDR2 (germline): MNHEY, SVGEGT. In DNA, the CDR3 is TGTGCCACCCACGATACACGGGAGACCCAGTACTTC. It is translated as CATHDTRETQYF.

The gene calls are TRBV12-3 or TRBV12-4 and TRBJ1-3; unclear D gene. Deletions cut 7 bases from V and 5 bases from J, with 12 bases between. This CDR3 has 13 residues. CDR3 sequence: CASNPRERNTIYF. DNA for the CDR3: TGTGCCAGCAACCCACGGGAGAGAAACACCATATATTTT.

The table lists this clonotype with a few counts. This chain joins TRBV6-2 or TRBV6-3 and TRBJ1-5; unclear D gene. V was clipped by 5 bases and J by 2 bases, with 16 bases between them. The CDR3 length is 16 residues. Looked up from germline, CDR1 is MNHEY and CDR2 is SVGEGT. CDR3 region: CASSNPPGRGNQPQHF. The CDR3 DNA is TGTGCCAGCAGTAACCCTCCTGGGCGCGGCAATCAGCCCCAGCATTTT.

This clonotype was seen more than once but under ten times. CDR3 residues: CSAKTGQYNEQFF. CDR3 nucleotides: TGCAGTGCTAAAACAGGGCAGTACAATGAGCAGTTCTTC. The V and J genes are TRBV20-1 and TRBJ2-1, with D possibly TRBD1 on 6 matching bases. V shed 4 bases and J shed 4 bases, with 11 bases lying between them. The CDR3 has 13 residues. Germline V gene data show CDR1 as DFQATT and CDR2 as SNEGSKA (reference sequence).

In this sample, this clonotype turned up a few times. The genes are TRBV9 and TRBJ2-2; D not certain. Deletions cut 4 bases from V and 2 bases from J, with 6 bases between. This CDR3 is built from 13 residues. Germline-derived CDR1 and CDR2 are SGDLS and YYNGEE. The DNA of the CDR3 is TGTGCCAGCAGCAGTCATAACACCGGGGAGCTGTTTTTT. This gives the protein CASSSHNTGELFF.

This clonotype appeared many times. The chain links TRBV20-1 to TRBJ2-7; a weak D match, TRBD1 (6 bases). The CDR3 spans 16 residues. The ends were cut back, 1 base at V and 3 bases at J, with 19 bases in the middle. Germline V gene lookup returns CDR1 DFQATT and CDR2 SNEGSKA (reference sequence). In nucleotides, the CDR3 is TGCAGTGCTAGAGCCGTTTTACAGGGTAGAAGCTACGAGCAGTACTTC. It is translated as CSARAVLQGRSYEQYF.

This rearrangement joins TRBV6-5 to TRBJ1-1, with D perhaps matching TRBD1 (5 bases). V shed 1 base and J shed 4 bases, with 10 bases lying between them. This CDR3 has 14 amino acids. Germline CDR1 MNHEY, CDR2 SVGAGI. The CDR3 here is CASSYYQRGTEAFF. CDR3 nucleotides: TGTGCCAGCAGTTACTACCAGAGGGGCACTGAAGCTTTCTTT.

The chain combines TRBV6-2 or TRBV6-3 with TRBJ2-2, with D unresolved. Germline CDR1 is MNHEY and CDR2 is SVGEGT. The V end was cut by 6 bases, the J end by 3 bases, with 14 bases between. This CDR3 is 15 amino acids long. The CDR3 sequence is CASSLLAPDTGELFF. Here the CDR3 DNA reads TGTGCCAGCAGCCTACTGGCTCCGGACACCGGGGAGCTGTTTTTT.

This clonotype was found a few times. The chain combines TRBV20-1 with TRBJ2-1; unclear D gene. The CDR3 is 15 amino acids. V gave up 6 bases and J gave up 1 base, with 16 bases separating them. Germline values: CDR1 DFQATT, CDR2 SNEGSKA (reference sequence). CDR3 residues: CSANYPIKSYNEQFF. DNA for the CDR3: TGCAGTGCCAACTACCCAATCAAATCCTACAATGAGCAGTTCTTC.

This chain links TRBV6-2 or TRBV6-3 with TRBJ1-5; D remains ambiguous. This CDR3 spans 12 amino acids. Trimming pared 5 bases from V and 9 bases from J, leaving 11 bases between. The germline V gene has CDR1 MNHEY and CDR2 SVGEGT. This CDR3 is CASSSSYSPQHF. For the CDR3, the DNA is TGTGCCAGCAGTAGCTCATATTCGCCCCAGCATTTT.

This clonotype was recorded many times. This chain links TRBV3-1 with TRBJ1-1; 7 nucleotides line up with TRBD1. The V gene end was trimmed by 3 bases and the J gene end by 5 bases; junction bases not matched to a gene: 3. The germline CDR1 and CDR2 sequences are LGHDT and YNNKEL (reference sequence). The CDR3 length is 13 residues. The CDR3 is CASSQTGTTEAFF. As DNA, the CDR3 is TGTGCCAGCAGCCAGACAGGGACGACTGAAGCTTTCTTT.

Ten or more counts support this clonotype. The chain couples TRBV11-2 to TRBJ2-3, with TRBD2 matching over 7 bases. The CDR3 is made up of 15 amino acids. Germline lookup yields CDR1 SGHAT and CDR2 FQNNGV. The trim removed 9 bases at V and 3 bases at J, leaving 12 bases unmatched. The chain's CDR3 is CASSPRRGVTDTQYF. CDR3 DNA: TGTGCCAGTTCCCCCCGCCGGGGGGTGACAGATACGCAGTATTTT.

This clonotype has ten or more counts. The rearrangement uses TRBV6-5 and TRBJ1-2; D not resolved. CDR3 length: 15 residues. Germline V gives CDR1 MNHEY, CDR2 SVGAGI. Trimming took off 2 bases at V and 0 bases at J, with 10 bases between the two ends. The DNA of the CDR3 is TGTGCCAGCAGTTACCGACATTTATCTAACTATGGCTACACCTTC. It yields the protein CASSYRHLSNYGYTF.

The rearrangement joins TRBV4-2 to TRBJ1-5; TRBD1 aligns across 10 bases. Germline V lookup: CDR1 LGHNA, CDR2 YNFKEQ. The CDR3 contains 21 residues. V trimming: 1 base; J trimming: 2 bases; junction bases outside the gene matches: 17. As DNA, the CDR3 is TGTGCCAGCAGCCAAGTCGGGGGACTGGACAGGGGGTCAACCCGCAATCAGCCCCAGCATTTT. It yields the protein CASSQVGGLDRGSTRNQPQHF.

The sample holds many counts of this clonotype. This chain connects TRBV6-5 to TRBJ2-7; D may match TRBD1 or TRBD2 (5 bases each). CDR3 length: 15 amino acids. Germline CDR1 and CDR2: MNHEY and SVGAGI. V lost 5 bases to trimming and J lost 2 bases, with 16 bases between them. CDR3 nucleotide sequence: TGTGCCAGCAGTCTTGTGGGGGTTACTACCTACGAGCAGTACTTC. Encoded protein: CASSLVGVTTYEQYF.

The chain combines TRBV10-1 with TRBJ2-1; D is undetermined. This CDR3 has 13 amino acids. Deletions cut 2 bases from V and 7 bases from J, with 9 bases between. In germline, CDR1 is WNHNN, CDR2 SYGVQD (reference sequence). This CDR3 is CASSEGSENEQFF. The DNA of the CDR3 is TGCGCCAGCAGTGAGGGTTCGGAAAATGAGCAGTTCTTC.

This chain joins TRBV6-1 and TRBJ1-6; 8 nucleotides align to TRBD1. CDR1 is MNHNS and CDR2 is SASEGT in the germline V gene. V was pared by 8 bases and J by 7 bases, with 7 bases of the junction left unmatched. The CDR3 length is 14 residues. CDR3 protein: CASRRQGSNSPLHF. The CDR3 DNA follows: TGTGCCAGCCGGAGACAGGGGAGCAATTCACCCCTCCACTTT.

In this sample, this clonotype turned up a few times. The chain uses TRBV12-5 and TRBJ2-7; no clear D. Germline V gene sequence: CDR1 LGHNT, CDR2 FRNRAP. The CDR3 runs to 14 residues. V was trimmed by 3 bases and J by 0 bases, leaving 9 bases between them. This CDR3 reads CASGLRRSSYEQYF. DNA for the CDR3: TGTGCTAGTGGTTTACGAAGGAGCTCCTACGAGCAGTACTTC.

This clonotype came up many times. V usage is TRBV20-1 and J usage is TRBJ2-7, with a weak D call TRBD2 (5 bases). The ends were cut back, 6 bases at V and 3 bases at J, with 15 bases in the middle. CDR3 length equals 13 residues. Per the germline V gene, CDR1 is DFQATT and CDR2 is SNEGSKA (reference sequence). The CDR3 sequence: CSATPTGYYEQYF. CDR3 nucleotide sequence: TGCAGTGCAACCCCGACGGGGTACTACGAGCAGTACTTC.

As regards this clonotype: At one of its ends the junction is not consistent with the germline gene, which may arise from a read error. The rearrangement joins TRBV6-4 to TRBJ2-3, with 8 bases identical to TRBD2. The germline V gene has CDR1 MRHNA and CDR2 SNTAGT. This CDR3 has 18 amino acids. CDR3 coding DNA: TGTACCAGCAGCCCAACTAGCGGCATCTTTAACGGGGTAGATACGCAGTATTTT. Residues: CTSSPTSGIFNGVDTQYF.

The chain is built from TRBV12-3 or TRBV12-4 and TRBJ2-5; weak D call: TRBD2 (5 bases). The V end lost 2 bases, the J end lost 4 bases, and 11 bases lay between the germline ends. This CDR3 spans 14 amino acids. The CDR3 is CASSLTLVVETQYF. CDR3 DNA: TGTGCCAGCAGTTTAACACTAGTTGTAGAGACCCAGTACTTC.

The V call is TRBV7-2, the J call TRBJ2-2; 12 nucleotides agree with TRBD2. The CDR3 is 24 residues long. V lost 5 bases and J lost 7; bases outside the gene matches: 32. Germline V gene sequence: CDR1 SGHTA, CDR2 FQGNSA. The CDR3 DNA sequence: TGTGCCAGCAGCCCCAGACGTCGACTAGCGGGGGTTCCGATATCCCCCGGGTATGGCGGGGAGCTGTTTTTT. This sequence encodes CASSPRRRLAGVPISPGYGGELFF.

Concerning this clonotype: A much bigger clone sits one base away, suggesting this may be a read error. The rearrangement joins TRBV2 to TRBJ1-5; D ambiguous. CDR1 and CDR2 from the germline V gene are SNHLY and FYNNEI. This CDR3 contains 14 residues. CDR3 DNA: TGTGCCAGCCGTCCGGTGACGGGCAATCAGCCCAAGCATTTT. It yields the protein CASRPVTGNQPKHF.

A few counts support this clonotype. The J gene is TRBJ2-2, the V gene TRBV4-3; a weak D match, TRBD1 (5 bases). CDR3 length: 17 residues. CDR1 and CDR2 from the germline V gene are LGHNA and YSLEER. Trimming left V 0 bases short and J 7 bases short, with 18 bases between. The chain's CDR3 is CASSQDAREIFSGELFF. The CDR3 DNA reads TGCGCCAGCAGCCAAGATGCCAGGGAAATATTTAGCGGGGAGCTGTTTTTT.

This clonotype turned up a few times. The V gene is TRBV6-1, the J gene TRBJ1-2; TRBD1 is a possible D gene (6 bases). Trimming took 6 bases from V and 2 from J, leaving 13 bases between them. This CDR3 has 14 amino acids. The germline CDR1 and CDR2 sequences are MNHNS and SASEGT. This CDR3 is CASRPTGLNYGYTF. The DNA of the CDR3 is TGTGCCAGCAGACCAACAGGGTTAAACTATGGCTACACCTTC.